A selection of T cell receptor beta chains follows, all from one sample in a study of early T cells in non-severe SARS-CoV-2 infection. MiXCR, run by TCRdb on the 5' RACE reads, gives a single entry per CDR3 protein. The sample records tens of thousands of distinct CDR3 sequences, roughly 12% being singletons. Sequencing input: whole blood. The source is an adult who was a healthcare worker with PCR-confirmed SARS-CoV-2 infection or an uninfected control (not recorded which). Both conserved end residues are part of each CDR3. Fields, in order: V gene, CDR3 length, clone size, J gene, D gene, CDR3 DNA, CDR3 protein. The D gene is left open where the match is weak. Only part of the rows carry a size: once, few, many, or a class if the clone is expanded.

v_call: TRBV6-6; cdr3_length: 15; clone_size: -; j_call: TRBJ2-6; d_call: -; cdr3_nt: TGTGCCAGCACCCCCCGCGGCTCTGGGGCCAACGTCCTGACTTTC; cdr3_aa: CASTPRGSGANVLTF
v_call: TRBV5-1; cdr3_length: 14; clone_size: -; j_call: TRBJ2-3; d_call: -; cdr3_nt: TGCGCCAGCAGCCGGGACGGTAGCACAGATACGCAGTATTTT; cdr3_aa: CASSRDGSTDTQYF
v_call: TRBV7-9; cdr3_length: 18; clone_size: -; j_call: TRBJ2-1; d_call: TRBD2; cdr3_nt: TGTGCCAGCAGCCCGTCAGCGGGGGGAAGGCGATTATCTTGGGAGCAGTTCTTC; cdr3_aa: CASSPSAGGRRLSWEQFF
v_call: TRBV19; cdr3_length: 15; clone_size: many; j_call: TRBJ2-7; d_call: -; cdr3_nt: TGTGCCAGTAGTATTTCGAGCCCGGGCTCCTACGAGCAGTACTTC; cdr3_aa: CASSISSPGSYEQYF
v_call: TRBV24-1; cdr3_length: 14; clone_size: few; j_call: TRBJ2-7; d_call: -; cdr3_nt: TGTGCCACCAGTGATTTCCGGGACAACTACGAGCAGTACTTC; cdr3_aa: CATSDFRDNYEQYF
v_call: TRBV30; cdr3_length: 16; clone_size: few; j_call: TRBJ1-5; d_call: -; cdr3_nt: TGTGCCTGGAGTGTAGGGGGGTCCAACTGGAATCAGCCCCAGCATTTT; cdr3_aa: CAWSVGGSNWNQPQHF
v_call: TRBV14; cdr3_length: 14; clone_size: few; j_call: TRBJ2-7; d_call: -; cdr3_nt: TGTGCCAGCAGCCAAGGACCGTATTCCTACGAGCAGTACTTC; cdr3_aa: CASSQGPYSYEQYF
v_call: TRBV20-1; cdr3_length: 16; clone_size: few; j_call: TRBJ2-1; d_call: -; cdr3_nt: TGCAGTGCTAGAGCCCTAGGCCTCCCTATCCACAATGAGCAGTTCTTC; cdr3_aa: CSARALGLPIHNEQFF
v_call: TRBV9; cdr3_length: 13; clone_size: few; j_call: TRBJ1-1; d_call: -; cdr3_nt: TGTGCCAGCAGTCGCACAGGGAACACTGAAGCTTTCTTT; cdr3_aa: CASSRTGNTEAFF
v_call: TRBV29-1; cdr3_length: 13; clone_size: -; j_call: TRBJ2-1; d_call: TRBD2; cdr3_nt: TGCAGCGCCCGGACTAGCGGGAGTAATGAGCAGTTCTTC; cdr3_aa: CSARTSGSNEQFF
v_call: TRBV6-2/TRBV6-3; cdr3_length: 15; clone_size: few; j_call: TRBJ2-3; d_call: TRBD2; cdr3_nt: TGTGCCAGCAGTGAGCGGGGGGGCCGGAGAGATACGCAGTATTTT; cdr3_aa: CASSERGGRRDTQYF
v_call: TRBV7-6; cdr3_length: 19; clone_size: few; j_call: TRBJ1-3; d_call: -; cdr3_nt: TGTGCCAGCAGCTTAGAGGGAGGGGTCCTACGAGCCTCTGGAAACACCATATATTTT; cdr3_aa: CASSLEGGVLRASGNTIYF
v_call: TRBV15; cdr3_length: 17; clone_size: many; j_call: TRBJ2-1; d_call: -; cdr3_nt: TGTGCCACCAGCAGAGGGAAGCAGCGTAGCTCCTACAATGAGCAGTTCTTC; cdr3_aa: CATSRGKQRSSYNEQFF
v_call: TRBV7-9; cdr3_length: 13; clone_size: -; j_call: TRBJ2-3; d_call: -; cdr3_nt: TGTGCCAGCAGCTCCGCAGGGGCAGATACGCAGTATTTT; cdr3_aa: CASSSAGADTQYF
v_call: TRBV4-1; cdr3_length: 14; clone_size: many; j_call: TRBJ1-5; d_call: -; cdr3_nt: TGCGCCAGCAGCCCTTACAGGACCGATCAGCCCCAGCATTTT; cdr3_aa: CASSPYRTDQPQHF
v_call: TRBV6-2/TRBV6-3; cdr3_length: 14; clone_size: many; j_call: TRBJ2-3; d_call: TRBD2; cdr3_nt: TGTGCCAGCAGTTACGGGCGGGAGACAGATACGCAGTATTTT; cdr3_aa: CASSYGRETDTQYF
v_call: TRBV13; cdr3_length: 15; clone_size: few; j_call: TRBJ2-7; d_call: -; cdr3_nt: TGTGCCAGCAGCTCTCCCACGGTCGGATTACACGAGCAGTACTTC; cdr3_aa: CASSSPTVGLHEQYF
v_call: TRBV7-9; cdr3_length: 14; clone_size: -; j_call: TRBJ2-5; d_call: TRBD1; cdr3_nt: TGTGCCAGCAGCCCGGGACAGATCCAAGAGACCCAGTACTTC; cdr3_aa: CASSPGQIQETQYF
v_call: TRBV27; cdr3_length: 15; clone_size: many; j_call: TRBJ1-5; d_call: TRBD1; cdr3_nt: TGTGCCAGCAGTTTATCGGGACAGGGGCTACAGCCCCAGCATTTT; cdr3_aa: CASSLSGQGLQPQHF
v_call: TRBV30; cdr3_length: 13; clone_size: many; j_call: TRBJ2-1; d_call: TRBD1; cdr3_nt: TGTGCCTGGAGGGACGACAGGGCTGATGAGCAGTTCTTC; cdr3_aa: CAWRDDRADEQFF
v_call: TRBV10-1; cdr3_length: 15; clone_size: -; j_call: TRBJ2-5; d_call: TRBD2; cdr3_nt: TGCGCCAGCAGTCCGGGACTAGCGCATCAAGAGACCCAGTACTTC; cdr3_aa: CASSPGLAHQETQYF
v_call: TRBV2; cdr3_length: 12; clone_size: few; j_call: TRBJ1-1; d_call: -; cdr3_nt: TGTGCCAGCAAAGTACAGAACACTGAAGCTTTCTTT; cdr3_aa: CASKVQNTEAFF
v_call: TRBV12-3/TRBV12-4; cdr3_length: 15; clone_size: few; j_call: TRBJ2-7; d_call: TRBD2; cdr3_nt: TGTGCCAGCAGTCCCGGGGTAGCGGGGCCGCTGGAGCAGTACTTC; cdr3_aa: CASSPGVAGPLEQYF
v_call: TRBV7-2; cdr3_length: 15; clone_size: -; j_call: TRBJ1-5; d_call: TRBD1; cdr3_nt: TGTGCCAGCAGCTTTAGGGGGCTCGGCAATCAGCCCCAGCATTTT; cdr3_aa: CASSFRGLGNQPQHF